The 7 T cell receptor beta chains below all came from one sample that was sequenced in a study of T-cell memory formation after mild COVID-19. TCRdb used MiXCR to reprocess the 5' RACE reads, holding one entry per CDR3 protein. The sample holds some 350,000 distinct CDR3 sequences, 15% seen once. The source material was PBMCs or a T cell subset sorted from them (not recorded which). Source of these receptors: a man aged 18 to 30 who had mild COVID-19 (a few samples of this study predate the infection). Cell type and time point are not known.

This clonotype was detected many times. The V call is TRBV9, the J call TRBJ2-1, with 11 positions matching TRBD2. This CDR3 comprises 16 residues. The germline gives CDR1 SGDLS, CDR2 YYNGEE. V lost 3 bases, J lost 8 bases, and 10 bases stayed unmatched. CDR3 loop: CASSGRTSGGTDEQFF. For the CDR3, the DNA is TGTGCCAGCAGCGGCCGAACTAGCGGGGGTACCGATGAGCAGTTCTTC.

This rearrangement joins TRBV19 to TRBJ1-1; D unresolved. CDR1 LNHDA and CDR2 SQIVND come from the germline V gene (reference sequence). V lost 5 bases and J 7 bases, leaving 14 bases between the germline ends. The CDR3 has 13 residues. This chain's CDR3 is CASSFAPGDEAFF. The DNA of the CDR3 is TGTGCCAGTAGTTTCGCCCCAGGTGATGAAGCTTTCTTT.

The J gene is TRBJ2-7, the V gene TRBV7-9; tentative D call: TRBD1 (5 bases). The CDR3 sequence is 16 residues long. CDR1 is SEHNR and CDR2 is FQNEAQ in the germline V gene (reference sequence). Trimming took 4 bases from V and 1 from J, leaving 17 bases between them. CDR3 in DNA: TGTGCCAGCAGCTCCCGTCATCCGACAGCTTCCTACGAGCAGTACGTC. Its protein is CASSSRHPTASYEQYV.

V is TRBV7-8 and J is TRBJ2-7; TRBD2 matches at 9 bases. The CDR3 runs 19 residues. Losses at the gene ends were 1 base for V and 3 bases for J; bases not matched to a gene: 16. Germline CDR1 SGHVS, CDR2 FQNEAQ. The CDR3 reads CASSLEALAGTVSYYEQYF. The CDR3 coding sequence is TGTGCCAGCAGCTTAGAGGCCCTAGCGGGAACGGTATCCTACTACGAGCAGTACTTC.

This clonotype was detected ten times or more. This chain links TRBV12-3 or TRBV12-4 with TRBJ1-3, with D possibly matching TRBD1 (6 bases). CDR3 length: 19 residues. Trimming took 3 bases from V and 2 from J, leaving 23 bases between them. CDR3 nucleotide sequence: TGTGCCAGCAGTTTTTGGGGGGCAAGTCCCCATGACACTGGAAACACCATATATTTT. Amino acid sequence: CASSFWGASPHDTGNTIYF.

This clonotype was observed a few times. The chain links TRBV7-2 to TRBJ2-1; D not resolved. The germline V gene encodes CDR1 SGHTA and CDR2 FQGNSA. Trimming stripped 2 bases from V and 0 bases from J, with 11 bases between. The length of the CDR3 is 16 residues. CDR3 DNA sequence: TGTGCCAGCAGCTTATCTGACAAGAGCTCCTACAATGAGCAGTTCTTC. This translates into CASSLSDKSSYNEQFF.

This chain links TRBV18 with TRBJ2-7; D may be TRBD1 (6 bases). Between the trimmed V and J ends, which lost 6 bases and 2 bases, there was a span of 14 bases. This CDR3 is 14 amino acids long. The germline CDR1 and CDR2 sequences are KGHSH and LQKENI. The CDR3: CASSPAGVTYEQYV. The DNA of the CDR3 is TGTGCCAGCTCCCCCGCAGGGGTGACCTACGAGCAGTACGTC.